This TCR beta chain was obtained from a study of OX40 agonist ivuxolimab in advanced cancers. Study context: A male proportion of over 70% was recorded, with mean age around 60 years and range roughly 23 to 90. The study, taken as a whole, reports: At 0.1 to 3.0 mg/kg and by week 6, CD4+ and CD8+ T cells in the blood had expanded clonally.

The CDR3 extends over 15 amino acids. The repertoire was sequenced with immunoSEQ multiplex PCR; TCRdb's copy has only in-frame clones and lacks some. The table includes fewer than 70,000 clones, around 84% detected once. The sample holds a few counts of this clone. What it binds is unknown. This receptor was obtained from an adult with an advanced solid tumor such as melanoma, head and neck, liver or kidney cancer. This chain connects TRBV21-1 to TRBJ2-3. TRBV21-1 is tagged as a pseudogene. Sequences were derived from CD4+ or CD8+ T cells sorted from blood, sampled in a trial of the OX40 agonist ivuxolimab. The CDR3 region has the DNA TGTGCCAGCAGCAGGGGTACACGCAGCACAGATACGCAGTATTTT. Translating it yields CASSRGTRSTDTQYF.